The 21 T cell receptor beta chains in this list originate from one sample, sequenced in a study of CD8+CD57+ T cells in acquired aplastic anemia. Genomic DNA served as template for TCR beta VDJ and CDR3 profiling. TCRdb re-derived calls from the reads in MiXCR, one entry per CDR3 protein. The sample lists a few hundred thousand distinct CDR3 sequences, 30% to 40% occurring once. The specimen sequenced was sorted CD4+, CD8+, or CD8+CD57+ T cells (not recorded which) from PBMCs. These receptors all stem from a human donor in good health, serving as a control.

This clonotype was seen more than once but under ten times. Sequence at one end of the junction differs from germline and may be a read error. The chain is built from TRBV20-1 and TRBJ1-5; a weak D match, TRBD1 (6 bases). The CDR3 has 16 amino acids. From germline, CDR1 is DFQATT and CDR2 SNEGSKA (reference sequence). CDR3 region: CRARANRTVSNRPQHF. For the CDR3, the DNA is TGCAGAGCTAGAGCCAACAGGACAGTTAGCAATCGGCCCCAGCATTTT.

This clonotype has at least ten counts. The J gene is TRBJ2-7, the V gene TRBV10-3; D may match TRBD1 or TRBD2 (5 bases each). CDR1 is ENHRY, CDR2 SYGVKD, per germline. The CDR3 spans 14 residues. Trimming removed 2 bases at V and 6 bases at J, with 14 bases between. CDR3 loop: CAISERWGAGEQYF. The CDR3 DNA reads as TGTGCCATCAGTGAGCGCTGGGGCGCGGGCGAGCAGTACTTC.

This clonotype was recorded many times. The genes are TRBV2 and TRBJ2-5; no clear D. The CDR3 is 15 residues long. The germline CDR1 and CDR2 sequences are SNHLY and FYNNEI. V lost 1 base, J lost 3 bases, and 12 bases lay in between. The CDR3 DNA follows: TGTGCCAGCAGTGAAGGGCGATTAATTAAAGAGACCCAGTACTTC. The encoded protein is CASSEGRLIKETQYF.

The chain recombines TRBV25-1 with TRBJ2-1; the match to TRBD1 covers 9 bases. After removal of 4 bases from V and 0 bases from J, the junction contained 1 base not matched to a gene. Germline CDR1 and CDR2: MGHDK and SYGVNS. The CDR3 runs 15 residues. Written as DNA, the CDR3 is TGTGCCAGCAGTGCGGGACAGGGCTCCTACAATGAGCAGTTCTTC. It translates to CASSAGQGSYNEQFF.

As regards this clonotype: The conserved closing phenylalanine or tryptophan is absent in this CDR3, likely reflecting a read error. The chain carries TRBV6-5 and TRBJ1-5; D gene ambiguous. Trimming removed 0 bases at V and 7 bases at J, with 4 bases between. Germline CDR1 reads MNHEY; CDR2 reads SVGAGI. This CDR3 has 12 amino acids. The CDR3 nucleotides read TGTGCCAGCAGTTACTCGGGACAGCCCCAGCATCTT. It codes for CASSYSGQPQHL.

In the case of this clonotype: The germline gene is not matched at one end of the junction; a read error may be the cause. The J gene is TRBJ1-4, the V gene TRBV10-3, with 9 bases lining up with TRBD1. There are 16 residues in the CDR3. Germline V gene data show CDR1 as ENHRY and CDR2 as SYGVKD. Here the CDR3 DNA reads TGTGCCAGCAGTGATAGTCTTAGACAGGGGGATGAAAAACTGTTTTTT. Translation: CASSDSLRQGDEKLFF.

This clonotype was seen ten or more times. The chain joins TRBV10-2 to TRBJ2-7; no firm D call. The V end lost 4 bases, the J end lost 5 bases, and 9 bases lay between the germline ends. Germline loops: CDR1 WSHSY, CDR2 SAAADI. This CDR3 contains 12 residues. Here the CDR3 reads CASSVSGHEQYF. Written as DNA, the CDR3 is TGCGCCAGCAGTGTCTCAGGCCACGAGCAGTACTTC.

This clonotype appeared many times. This chain links TRBV11-3 with TRBJ1-2; no clear D gene. Trimming left V 0 bases short and J 4 bases short, with 9 bases between. Germline lookup yields CDR1 SGHNT and CDR2 YENEEA. The CDR3 covers 14 residues. The CDR3 here is CASSLDPGAYGYTF. The CDR3 nucleotides are TGTGCCAGCAGCTTAGATCCGGGAGCCTATGGCTACACCTTC.

With respect to this clonotype: A read error may explain this, as a much larger clone is one base away. The chain employs TRBV12-3 or TRBV12-4 and TRBJ2-5; 9 bases align to TRBD2. The CDR3 sequence is 14 residues long. Written as DNA, the CDR3 is TGTGCCAGCAGTTTCGCGGGAGGGCTACAGACCCAGCACTTC. Amino acid sequence: CASSFAGGLQTQHF.

This clonotype occurred a few times. J is TRBJ1-2 and V is TRBV19, with D perhaps matching TRBD1 (5 bases). Germline V gives CDR1 LNHDA, CDR2 SQIVND (reference sequence). V dropped 2 bases and J dropped 2 bases, with 15 bases sitting between them. The CDR3 extends over 16 amino acids. This CDR3 is CASSIFWGVGNYGYTF. The CDR3 region has the DNA TGTGCCAGTAGTATATTCTGGGGCGTTGGGAACTATGGCTACACCTTC.

This clonotype showed up many times. V usage is TRBV2 and J usage is TRBJ1-2; D gene uncertain. Germline assignment: CDR1 SNHLY and CDR2 FYNNEI. The CDR3 runs to 14 residues. Trimming removed 1 base at V and 7 bases at J, with 13 bases between. Written as DNA, the CDR3 is TGTGCCAGCAGTGAAGAGGGAGCACTGCGTGGCTACACCTTC. This gives the protein CASSEEGALRGYTF. The whole variable domain, remainder taken from reference TRBV2 and TRBJ1-2, is EPEVTQTPSHQVTQMGQEVILRCVPISNHLYFYWYRQILGQKVEFLVSFYNNEISEKSEIFDDQFSVERPDGSNFTLKIRSTKLEDSAMYFCASSEEGALRGYTFGSGTRLTVV.

This clonotype was counted at least ten times. The chain carries TRBV7-9 and TRBJ2-1; D gene ambiguous. Trimming removed 1 base from V and 8 bases from J, with 12 bases in between. The CDR3 consists of 14 residues. Germline CDR1 and CDR2: SEHNR and FQNEAQ (reference sequence). The CDR3 DNA follows: TGTGCCAGCAGCTTAGGGCTAGTGGGCGATGAGCAGTTCTTC. It encodes CASSLGLVGDEQFF.

This clonotype was seen ten or more times. The chain links TRBV7-3 to TRBJ2-3; D gene unclear. This CDR3 contains 14 residues. V was cut by 0 bases and J by 2 bases, with 6 bases left in between. CDR1 is SGHTA, CDR2 FQGTGA, per germline. The CDR3 here is CASSLTDFTDTQYF. For the CDR3, the DNA is TGTGCCAGCAGCTTAACCGACTTCACAGATACGCAGTATTTT.

V usage is TRBV24-1 and J usage is TRBJ2-1; D may correspond to TRBD1 or TRBD2 (5 bases each). V gave up 4 bases and J gave up 6 bases, with 21 bases separating them. Germline-derived CDR1 and CDR2 are KGHDR and SFDVKD. This CDR3 comprises 17 residues. This chain's CDR3 is CATSDRLPGPYLNEQFF. The CDR3, as DNA: TGTGCCACCAGTGACAGGCTCCCGGGACCATATCTCAATGAGCAGTTCTTC.

This clonotype was detected many times. This chain uses TRBV2 with TRBJ1-2; 7 nucleotides line up with TRBD1. V was clipped by 4 bases and J by 7 bases; unmatched bases: 9. The CDR3 extends over 14 amino acids. Germline CDR1 reads SNHLY; CDR2 reads FYNNEI. The CDR3 DNA reads as TGTGCCAGCAGTGTGATCGTCGGGACAGCTGGCTACACCTTC. Protein: CASSVIVGTAGYTF.

This clonotype was counted a few times. V gene TRBV5-1 combines with J gene TRBJ1-1, with unresolved D. V was pared by 4 bases and J by 3 bases, with 13 bases between. The CDR3 has 14 amino acids. Germline-derived CDR1 and CDR2 are SGHRS and YFSETQ. This chain's CDR3 is CASSPLGIDTEAFF. The CDR3 DNA sequence: TGCGCCAGCAGCCCCCTGGGGATCGACACTGAAGCTTTCTTT.

There are many counts of this clonotype. Its ends do not fully match the called genes, so a read error is possible. The chain is built from TRBV2 and TRBJ1-2; tentative D call: TRBD1 (5 bases). The CDR3 has 12 residues. Germline CDR1 SNHLY, CDR2 FYNNEI. The CDR3 here is CASSEAPGGHAF. The CDR3 DNA reads as TGTGCCAGCAGTGAAGCCCCTGGAGGACATGCCTTC.

The CDR3 sequence: CASSFFQVSDTQYF. In DNA form, the CDR3 reads TGTGCCAGCAGTTTCTTCCAGGTTTCGGATACGCAGTATTTT. V and J are TRBV27 and TRBJ2-3; D unclear. The V and J ends lost 3 bases and 6 bases respectively, with 13 bases between them. From germline, CDR1 is MNHEY and CDR2 SMNVEV (reference sequence). The CDR3 runs to 14 residues.

The sample holds many counts of this clonotype. This chain links TRBV7-8 with TRBJ2-5, with a tentative D call TRBD2 (5 bases). Germline V lookup: CDR1 SGHVS, CDR2 FQNEAQ. Trimming removed 0 bases at V and 1 base at J, with 12 bases between. The CDR3 consists of 16 residues. CDR3 residues: CASSLALAATQETQYF. Written as DNA, the CDR3 is TGTGCCAGCAGCTTAGCCCTAGCAGCGACCCAAGAGACCCAGTACTTC. Variable domain in full (rest from reference TRBV7-8 and TRBJ2-5): GAGVSQSPRYKVAKRGQDVALRCDPISGHVSLFWYQQALGQGPEFLTYFQNEAQLDKSGLPSDRFFAERPEGSVSTLKIQRTQQEDSAVYLCASSLALAATQETQYFGPGTRLLVL.

This clonotype was counted many times. The CDR3 DNA reads as TGCAGCGCCACGAACAGGGGGAACTTTGGGGAGACCCAGTACTTC. Its protein is CSATNRGNFGETQYF. The V and J genes are TRBV29-1 and TRBJ2-5; TRBD1 aligns across 8 bases. Germline-derived CDR1 and CDR2 are SQVTM and ANQGSEA. The CDR3 length is 15 residues. V shed 7 bases and J 5 bases; nucleotides not matched to a gene: 15.

In its sample, this clonotype was seen many times. The chain uses TRBV20-1 and TRBJ1-2; D is ambiguous. Germline loops: CDR1 DFQATT, CDR2 SNEGSKA (reference sequence). V was pared by 3 bases and J by 4 bases, with 9 bases between. This CDR3 is built from 12 residues. The CDR3 here is CSASAGLYGYTF. CDR3 bases: TGCAGTGCTAGTGCCGGTCTCTATGGCTACACCTTC.